The 22 T cell receptor beta chains presented below share a single source sample, sequenced in a study of blood T cell repertoires in COVID-19. Method: immunoSEQ multiplex PCR; TCRdb's copy keeps in-frame clones and lacks some. The sample carries roughly 120,000 clones, around 80% recorded once. Sequences were obtained from peripheral blood. The receptors shown here come from a man between 65 and 85 years old with acute or convalescent COVID-19.

The chain combines TRBV27 with TRBJ2-5; a possible D gene is TRBD2 (5 bases). Germline assignment: CDR1 MNHEY and CDR2 SMNVEV (reference sequence). CDR3 length: 14 residues. V shed 5 bases and J shed 4 bases, with 14 bases lying between them. The CDR3: CASSHRSGGETQYF. For the CDR3, the DNA is TGTGCCAGCAGTCATCGTTCCGGAGGAGAGACCCAGTACTTC.

The V gene is TRBV2, the J gene TRBJ2-1; D perhaps matches TRBD1 (8 bases). Trimming shortened V by 5 bases and J by 7 bases, and 21 bases separated the two germline ends. CDR3 length: 16 residues. Germline V lookup: CDR1 SNHLY, CDR2 FYNNEI. CDR3 nucleotides: TGTGCCAGCAGTTCCCAGGGGGCGGGGGCTTCGAATGAGCAGTTCTTC. Translating it yields CASSSQGAGASNEQFF.

This rearrangement joins TRBV6-4 to TRBJ2-1; 8 bases agree with TRBD2. Germline CDR1 reads MRHNA; CDR2 reads SNTAGT. The CDR3 sequence is 14 residues long. With V trimmed by 5 bases and J by 8 bases, 8 bases remained unmatched. This chain's CDR3 is CASSRERGGDEQFF. The CDR3 DNA reads as TGTGCCAGCAGTCGCGAACGGGGGGGCGATGAGCAGTTCTTC.

The chain recombines TRBV4-1 with TRBJ2-1; 8 nucleotides match TRBD1. The junction had 7 bases not matched to a gene; V was cut back by 4 bases and J by 8 bases. CDR1 is MGHRA, CDR2 YSYEKL, per germline. The CDR3 runs to 14 residues. CDR3 residues: CASSLGQGRDEQFF. The CDR3 DNA reads TGCGCCAGCAGCCTCGGACAGGGCCGGGATGAGCAGTTCTTC.

The CDR3 sequence is CASSQGAPSQGATGNTIYF. Written as DNA, the CDR3 is TGCGCCAGCAGCCAAGGCGCTCCCAGTCAAGGAGCCACAGGAAACACCATATATTTT. The V gene is TRBV4-1, the J gene TRBJ1-3, with D unclear. Per the germline V gene, CDR1 is MGHRA and CDR2 is YSYEKL. The V end was cut by 1 base, the J end by 4 bases, with 23 bases between. The CDR3 consists of 19 residues.

V usage is TRBV5-1 and J usage is TRBJ1-6, with 9 bases matching TRBD1. This CDR3 spans 15 amino acids. J lost 4 bases, V lost 3 bases, and 2 bases had no gene match. Germline V gene sequence: CDR1 SGHRS, CDR2 YFSETQ. The CDR3 region is CASSSGQGYNSPLHF. Written as DNA, the CDR3 is TGCGCCAGCAGCTCGGGACAGGGATATAATTCACCCCTCCACTTT.

In this sample, this clone turned up once. The chain links TRBV2 to TRBJ2-1; 7 positions match TRBD1. The J segment lost 7 bases and the V segment lost 5 bases, leaving 11 bases of the junction unmatched. The germline CDR1 and CDR2 sequences are SNHLY and FYNNEI. The CDR3 is 15 residues long. The CDR3 is CASSPRTGSTNEQFF. CDR3 DNA: TGTGCCAGCAGTCCTCGGACAGGTTCAACTAATGAGCAGTTCTTC.

This clone was recorded a few times. This chain uses TRBV10-2 with TRBJ1-1, with D possibly TRBD1 on 6 matching bases. CDR1 WSHSY and CDR2 SAAADI come from the germline V gene. CDR3 length: 13 residues. Trimming cost V 7 bases and J 4 bases, with 13 bases left between them. CDR3 protein: CASKKVQGTEAFF. Here the CDR3 DNA reads TGCGCCAGCAAAAAGGTACAGGGCACTGAAGCTTTCTTT.

This chain links TRBV9 with TRBJ1-2; 7 positions agree with TRBD1. Germline assignment: CDR1 SGDLS and CDR2 YYNGEE. V trimming: 0 bases; J trimming: 2 bases; junction bases outside the gene matches: 10. The CDR3 is made up of 17 amino acids. The CDR3 nucleotides are TGTGCCAGCAGCGTAGCTACCAGGGGGACAGCCAACTATGGCTACACCTTC. It is translated as CASSVATRGTANYGYTF.

This sequence joins TRBV6-5 and TRBJ1-1, with TRBD1 matching 9 bases. The CDR3 loop spans 15 amino acids. The germline V gene has CDR1 MNHEY and CDR2 SVGAGI. Trimming at V came to 7 bases and at J to 4 bases, leaving 10 bases not matched to a gene. The CDR3 loop is CASKLQGASGTEAFF. CDR3 DNA: TGTGCCAGCAAATTACAGGGGGCGTCGGGCACTGAAGCTTTCTTT.

This sequence joins TRBV19 and TRBJ1-4; D may be TRBD1 (6 bases). The CDR3 totals 13 residues. CDR1 is LNHDA, CDR2 SQIVND, per germline (reference sequence). V shed 3 bases and J shed 5 bases, with 7 bases lying between them. CDR3 bases: TGTGCCAGTAGTATGCAGGGGAATGAAAAACTGTTTTTT. Translated: CASSMQGNEKLFF.

This chain uses TRBV28 with TRBJ1-1, with D hard to call. Germline assignment: CDR1 MDHEN and CDR2 SYDVKM. Deletions cut 5 bases from V and 0 bases from J, with 10 bases between. The CDR3 is made up of 14 amino acids. The CDR3, as DNA: TGTGCCAGCAGTACCCTCGGGGTGAACACTGAAGCTTTCTTT. Protein sequence: CASSTLGVNTEAFF.

This chain joins TRBV5-4 and TRBJ2-7, with 9 positions matching TRBD1. V shed 3 bases and J 1 base; nucleotides not matched to a gene: 5. Germline-derived CDR1 and CDR2 are SGHNT and YYREEE (reference sequence). The length of the CDR3 is 15 residues. The CDR3 DNA sequence: TGTGCCAGCAGCTCCGGACAGGGGCTATCCTACGAGCAGTACTTC. Protein sequence: CASSSGQGLSYEQYF.

The chain has TRBV11-2 and TRBJ2-2; 13 bases line up with TRBD2. CDR1 is SGHAT, CDR2 FQNNGV, per germline. J was trimmed by 5 bases and V by 2 bases; bases with no gene match: 2. CDR3 size: 16 residues. CDR3 nucleotides: TGTGCCAGCAGCTTATGGACTAGCGGGGGAACCGGGGAGCTGTTTTTT. Translating it yields CASSLWTSGGTGELFF. The whole variable domain, filled in from reference TRBV11-2 and TRBJ2-2, reads EAGVAQSPRYKIIEKRQSVAFWCNPISGHATLYWYQQILGQGPKLLIQFQNNGVVDDSQLPKDRFSAERLKGVDSTLKIQPAKLEDSAVYLCASSLWTSGGTGELFFGEGSRLTVL.

The chain employs TRBV27 and TRBJ1-1; the D gene is possibly TRBD1 (5 bases). Germline values: CDR1 MNHEY, CDR2 SMNVEV (reference sequence). The CDR3 has 14 residues. The ends were cut back, 1 base at V and 4 bases at J, with 10 bases in the middle. The DNA of the CDR3 is TGTGCCAGCAGTTTATGGTCCGGGGGCACTGAAGCTTTCTTT. Translation: CASSLWSGGTEAFF.

V usage is TRBV5-1 and J usage is TRBJ1-2; D is ambiguous. The germline V gene has CDR1 SGHRS and CDR2 YFSETQ. V was trimmed by 0 bases and J by 2 bases, leaving 8 bases between them. The CDR3 has 14 amino acids. The CDR3 region is CASSLEGVNYGYTF. The CDR3 DNA is TGCGCCAGCAGCTTGGAGGGAGTAAACTATGGCTACACCTTC.

The chain is built from TRBV6-2 or TRBV6-3 and TRBJ1-6; 7 positions match TRBD1. Germline CDR1 is MNHEY and CDR2 is SVGEGT. The CDR3 spans 20 residues. V shed 0 bases, J shed 4 bases, and the junction held 15 bases outside the gene matches. The CDR3 protein is CASSYSRQGTSRGYNSPLHF. Here the CDR3 DNA reads TGTGCCAGCAGTTACTCGAGACAGGGAACGAGTCGTGGGTATAATTCACCCCTCCACTTT.

This chain uses TRBV5-5 with TRBJ1-1, with D possibly being TRBD1 (6 bases). Germline CDR1 SGHKS, CDR2 YYEKEE (reference sequence). The CDR3 covers 15 residues. Trimming took 4 bases from V and 0 from J, leaving 13 bases between them. Here the CDR3 DNA reads TGTGCCAGCAGCGGAACAGGGATCCTGAACACTGAAGCTTTCTTT. Protein: CASSGTGILNTEAFF.

V gene TRBV3-1 (or the pseudogene TRBV3-2) combines with J gene TRBJ1-2, with 7 nucleotides matching TRBD1. The CDR3 is made up of 13 amino acids. Germline V gene data show CDR1 as LGHDT and CDR2 as YNNKEL (reference sequence). V shed 3 bases, J shed 6 bases, and the junction held 4 bases outside the gene matches. CDR3 sequence (DNA): TGTGCCAGCAGCCATCGGACAGGTGATGGCTACACCTTC. The encoded protein is CASSHRTGDGYTF.

This chain uses TRBV7-2 with TRBJ2-6, with unresolved D. The V end was cut by 0 bases, the J end by 0 bases, with 9 bases between. The CDR3 sequence is 17 residues long. CDR1 and CDR2 from the germline V gene are SGHTA and FQGNSA. The CDR3 here is CASSLARDISGANVLTF. CDR3 bases: TGTGCCAGCAGCTTAGCGAGAGACATCTCTGGGGCCAACGTCCTGACTTTC.

CDR3 sequence (DNA): TGTGCCACCAGTGATCCCGGGTCTTACTATGGCTACACCTTC. Translation: CATSDPGSYYGYTF. The rearrangement links TRBV24-1 to TRBJ1-2; D not resolved. CDR3 length: 14 amino acids. Looked up from germline, CDR1 is KGHDR and CDR2 is SFDVKD. Trimming cost V 3 bases and J 3 bases, with 10 bases left between them.

V usage is TRBV6-5 and J usage is TRBJ1-6; TRBD1 might be the D (5 bases). The CDR3 consists of 13 residues. Trimming pared 7 bases from V and 6 bases from J, leaving 10 bases between. The V gene's germline CDR1 is MNHEY and CDR2 SVGAGI. CDR3 residues: CASIETVNSPLHF. The CDR3 region has the DNA TGTGCCAGCATCGAGACAGTTAATTCACCCCTCCACTTT.